The next 26 T cell receptor beta chains were all read from a single sample in a study of shared clonotypes between healthy human individuals. Method: immunoSEQ multiplex PCR; TCRdb's copy keeps in-frame clones and lacks some. This table holds 2.5 million or so clones, more than 90% found once. The sequenced sample was naive CD4+ T cells sorted from blood. This sample's subset: CD45RA+ positively selected. These receptors were collected from a man aged 18 to 35 in good health.

The chain joins TRBV7-2 to TRBJ2-1; TRBD2 matches at 11 bases. The ends lost 4 bases at V and 4 bases at J; junction bases unmatched: 9. CDR1 and CDR2 from the germline V gene are SGHTA and FQGNSA. CDR3 length: 17 residues. CDR3 nucleotide sequence: TGTGCCAGCAGCTCTAATAGGACTAGCGGGTATTACAATGAGCAGTTCTTC. This translates into CASSSNRTSGYYNEQFF.

With regard to this clone: Distinct nucleotide sequences in the sample also encode this CDR3. The rearrangement links TRBV5-4 to TRBJ2-2; D remains ambiguous. V lost 2 bases to trimming and J lost 1 base, with 6 bases between them. The length of the CDR3 is 14 residues. The germline CDR1 and CDR2 sequences are SGHNT and YYREEE (reference sequence). CDR3 in amino acids: CASSFRQNTGELFF. The CDR3 nucleotides are TGTGCCAGCAGCTTCCGACAGAACACCGGGGAGCTGTTTTTT.

The chain recombines TRBV4-2 with TRBJ1-2; tentative D call: TRBD1 (5 bases). Trimming shortened V by 6 bases and J by 8 bases, and 13 bases separated the two germline ends. CDR3 length: 12 amino acids. Germline CDR1 is LGHNA and CDR2 is YNFKEQ. CDR3: CASRTGPGGYTF. CDR3 nucleotides: TGTGCCAGCAGAACAGGCCCAGGAGGCTACACCTTC.

This clone turned up a few times. The CDR3 coding sequence is TGTGCCTGGAGCCGCGGGGAGAAGGGCTACACCTTC. Its translation: CAWSRGEKGYTF. The chain employs TRBV30 and TRBJ1-2; D unresolved. This CDR3 contains 12 residues. Per germline, CDR1 GTSNPN and CDR2 SVGIG (reference sequence). V was pared by 3 bases and J by 8 bases, with 13 bases between.

The chain combines TRBV11-2 with TRBJ2-5; no clear D. This CDR3 has 11 amino acids. V gave up 3 bases and J gave up 5 bases, with 4 bases separating them. CDR1 and CDR2 (germline): SGHAT, FQNNGV. The CDR3 spells CASSLFETQYF. The CDR3 DNA follows: TGTGCCAGCAGCTTGTTCGAGACCCAGTACTTC.

CDR3 loop: CASSPEVGGLIYGYTF. CDR3 DNA sequence: TGTGCCAGCAGCCCAGAGGTGGGCGGACTAATCTATGGCTACACCTTC. The chain has TRBV6-4 and TRBJ1-2; D gene unclear. The CDR3 runs to 16 residues. The germline gives CDR1 MRHNA, CDR2 SNTAGT. Trimming pared 6 bases from V and 4 bases from J, leaving 21 bases between.

The V gene is TRBV7-9, the J gene TRBJ2-2; possibly TRBD1 for D (5 bases). This CDR3 is 14 amino acids long. Trimming took 3 bases from V and 5 from J, leaving 10 bases between them. The germline gives CDR1 SEHNR, CDR2 FQNEAQ (reference sequence). The CDR3 DNA reads as TGTGCCAGCAGCTTTGGGGCTCCGACCGGGGAGCTGTTTTTT. It is translated as CASSFGAPTGELFF.

CDR3 protein: CASSGGAGGNTIYF. In DNA form, the CDR3 reads TGTGCCAGCAGCGGGGGCGCGGGGGGAAACACCATATATTTT. The rearrangement uses TRBV6-6 and TRBJ1-3, with D maybe TRBD1 (6 bases). Trimming cost V 6 bases and J 4 bases, with 13 bases left between them. The CDR3 is 14 amino acids. Per germline, CDR1 MNHNY and CDR2 SVGAGI (reference sequence).

This sequence joins TRBV5-1 and TRBJ2-1; the D call may be TRBD1 or TRBD2 (6 bases each). The CDR3 is 16 residues long. Germline V CDR1 and CDR2: SGHRS, YFSETQ. Trimming took off 0 bases at V and 1 base at J, with 11 bases between the two ends. The CDR3 protein is CASSLGGATSYNEQFF. CDR3 sequence (DNA): TGCGCCAGCAGCTTGGGGGGGGCGACGTCCTACAATGAGCAGTTCTTC. Together with reference TRBV5-1 and TRBJ2-1, the CDR3 gives the full variable domain: KAGVTQTPRYLIKTRGQQVTLSCSPISGHRSVSWYQQTPGQGLQFLFEYFSETQRNKGNFPGRFSGRQFSNSRSEMNVSTLELGDSALYLCASSLGGATSYNEQFFGPGTRLTVL.

The V call is TRBV6-1, the J call TRBJ1-1; perhaps TRBD1 as D (5 bases). Per the germline V gene, CDR1 is MNHNS and CDR2 is SASEGT. Trimming stripped 7 bases from V and 4 bases from J, with 13 bases between. This CDR3 has 13 amino acids. CDR3 sequence: CASTRVGSTEAFF. The CDR3 DNA follows: TGTGCCAGCACCAGGGTGGGAAGCACTGAAGCTTTCTTT.

This clone was found a few times. CDR3 sequence: CASSPPGQGNTIYF. CDR3 nucleotides: TGCGCCAGCAGCCCCCCGGGACAGGGAAACACCATATATTTT. The chain has TRBV5-1 and TRBJ1-3, with 7 nucleotides matching TRBD1. The ends lost 4 bases at V and 4 bases at J; junction bases unmatched: 5. In germline, CDR1 is SGHRS, CDR2 YFSETQ. The CDR3 is 14 amino acids.

The rearrangement uses TRBV18 and TRBJ1-1; D unresolved. Between the trimmed V and J ends, which lost 4 bases and 0 bases, there was a span of 12 bases. Germline CDR1 KGHSH, CDR2 LQKENI. The CDR3 totals 15 residues. The CDR3 DNA is TGTGCCAGCTCACTTTCACGGCGCATGAACACTGAAGCTTTCTTT. It codes for CASSLSRRMNTEAFF. Variable domain in full (rest from reference TRBV18 and TRBJ1-1): NAGVMQNPRHLVRRRGQEARLRCSPMKGHSHVYWYRQLPEEGLKFMVYLQKENIIDESGMPKERFSAEFPKEGPSILRIQQVVRGDSAAYFCASSLSRRMNTEAFFGQGTRLTVV.

V and J are TRBV11-2 and TRBJ2-2; D unclear. The CDR3 has 14 residues. The V and J ends lost 7 bases and 4 bases respectively, with 13 bases between them. Germline CDR1 is SGHAT and CDR2 is FQNNGV. DNA for the CDR3: TGTGCCAGCAACGATAAACTGGTCACCGGGGAGCTGTTTTTT. Translated, it gives CASNDKLVTGELFF.

This chain links TRBV10-3 with TRBJ2-7; a possible D gene is TRBD1 (5 bases). The V and J ends lost 7 bases and 2 bases respectively, with 15 bases between them. Germline CDR1 reads ENHRY; CDR2 reads SYGVKD. CDR3 length: 14 residues. Here the CDR3 reads CAITQGQGPYEQYF. In DNA, the CDR3 is TGTGCCATCACCCAAGGGCAGGGCCCCTACGAGCAGTACTTC.

This sequence joins TRBV7-9 and TRBJ1-5, with TRBD1 identical over 7 bases. CDR3 size: 15 residues. Trimming removed 1 base from V and 3 bases from J; junction bases left unmatched: 3. The germline gives CDR1 SEHNR, CDR2 FQNEAQ (reference sequence). CDR3 region: CASSLEGQPNQPQHF. Here the CDR3 DNA reads TGTGCCAGCAGCTTAGAGGGACAGCCCAATCAGCCCCAGCATTTT.

This clone was observed a single time. The genes are TRBV5-1 and TRBJ1-5; tentatively, D is TRBD1 (5 bases). The germline gives CDR1 SGHRS, CDR2 YFSETQ. The CDR3 runs 14 residues. Trimming shortened V by 7 bases and J by 1 base, and 12 bases separated the two germline ends. The DNA of the CDR3 is TGCGCCAGCCCATTGGGGGGGAGCAATCAGCCCCAGCATTTT. This translates into CASPLGGSNQPQHF. The full variable domain, rest sourced from reference TRBV5-1 and TRBJ1-5, is KAGVTQTPRYLIKTRGQQVTLSCSPISGHRSVSWYQQTPGQGLQFLFEYFSETQRNKGNFPGRFSGRQFSNSRSEMNVSTLELGDSALYLCASPLGGSNQPQHFGDGTRLSIL.

This sequence joins TRBV4-3 and TRBJ2-1; no firm D call. CDR1 is LGHNA, CDR2 YSLEER, per germline. V gave up 1 base and J gave up 0 bases, with 13 bases separating them. This CDR3 contains 17 residues. The CDR3, as DNA: TGCGCCAGCAGCCAAGGGGCATCGGGCCCCTCCTACAATGAGCAGTTCTTC. Translation gives CASSQGASGPSYNEQFF.

The J gene is TRBJ1-6, the V gene TRBV5-5; 8 bases match TRBD1. Germline CDR1 reads SGHKS; CDR2 reads YYEKEE (reference sequence). Unmatched junction bases numbered 7, after V lost 4 bases and J lost 10 bases. The CDR3 spans 14 residues. This chain's CDR3 is CASSGQGGGSPLHF. The DNA for the CDR3 is TGTGCCAGCAGCGGACAGGGCGGCGGCTCACCCCTCCACTTT.

The V call is TRBV19, the J call TRBJ1-6, with D maybe TRBD1 (5 bases). Germline V lookup: CDR1 LNHDA, CDR2 SQIVND (reference sequence). V dropped 2 bases and J dropped 10 bases, with 12 bases sitting between them. CDR3 length: 14 amino acids. This CDR3 is CASSINQGRSPLHF. The CDR3 DNA reads as TGTGCCAGTAGTATAAACCAGGGTCGGTCACCCCTCCACTTT.

This rearrangement joins TRBV7-2 to TRBJ2-3; D possibly corresponds to TRBD2 (5 bases). The CDR3 consists of 13 residues. Per germline, CDR1 SGHTA and CDR2 FQGNSA. V was pared by 6 bases and J by 1 base, with 8 bases between. As DNA, the CDR3 is TGTGCCAGCAGGGAGGTGGGCACAGATACGCAGTATTTT. Amino acids: CASREVGTDTQYF.

The chain carries TRBV11-3 and TRBJ2-3, with no clear D. Per germline, CDR1 SGHNT and CDR2 YENEEA. The CDR3 covers 13 residues. Trimming shortened V by 5 bases and J by 0 bases, and 6 bases separated the two germline ends. As DNA, the CDR3 is TGTGCCAGCAGCCGGCGGAGCACAGATACGCAGTATTTT. It specifies CASSRRSTDTQYF.

This clone was counted a single time. The V and J genes are TRBV5-1 and TRBJ2-7; D is tentatively TRBD1 or TRBD2 (5 bases each). The CDR3 is 14 amino acids. Germline V gene lookup returns CDR1 SGHRS and CDR2 YFSETQ. Trimming took 4 bases from V and 7 from J, leaving 18 bases between them. CDR3 sequence reads: CASSPEGPGGEQYF. CDR3 nucleotide sequence: TGCGCCAGCAGCCCCGAGGGGCCCGGCGGGGAGCAGTACTTC. The full variable domain, in which reference TRBV5-1 and TRBJ2-7 provide the parts outside the CDR3, is KAGVTQTPRYLIKTRGQQVTLSCSPISGHRSVSWYQQTPGQGLQFLFEYFSETQRNKGNFPGRFSGRQFSNSRSEMNVSTLELGDSALYLCASSPEGPGGEQYFGPGTRLTVT.

V usage is TRBV30 and J usage is TRBJ1-4; 7 bases match TRBD1. The length of the CDR3 is 17 residues. After removal of 0 bases from V and 3 bases from J, the junction contained 10 bases not matched to a gene. Germline CDR1 GTSNPN, CDR2 SVGIG (reference sequence). CDR3 sequence: CAWSVRGGGGSNEKLFF. The DNA for the CDR3 is TGTGCCTGGAGTGTACGAGGGGGCGGGGGCTCTAATGAAAAACTGTTTTTT.

The V gene is TRBV18, the J gene TRBJ2-7, with 8 bases aligning to TRBD1. The J segment lost 5 bases and the V segment lost 8 bases, leaving 11 bases of the junction unmatched. The CDR3 is made up of 14 amino acids. CDR1 and CDR2 (germline): KGHSH, LQKENI. The CDR3 DNA follows: TGTGCCAGCCACGGACAGGGAGTCTTCCACGAGCAGTACTTC. It is translated as CASHGQGVFHEQYF.

The rearrangement links TRBV11-2 to TRBJ2-1, with D tentatively TRBD1 (6 bases). The CDR3 is 14 amino acids. Germline V gene sequence: CDR1 SGHAT, CDR2 FQNNGV. Trimming pared 6 bases from V and 5 bases from J, leaving 14 bases between. In nucleotides, the CDR3 is TGTGCCAGCAGACTAGGGGGTGTCAACAATGAGCAGTTCTTC. This codes for CASRLGGVNNEQFF. The full variable domain, in which reference TRBV11-2 and TRBJ2-1 provide the parts outside the CDR3, is EAGVAQSPRYKIIEKRQSVAFWCNPISGHATLYWYQQILGQGPKLLIQFQNNGVVDDSQLPKDRFSAERLKGVDSTLKIQPAKLEDSAVYLCASRLGGVNNEQFFGPGTRLTVL.

This chain uses TRBV7-8 with TRBJ2-6, with 8 bases that match TRBD1. Losses at the gene ends were 5 bases for V and 0 bases for J; bases not matched to a gene: 6. The germline V gene encodes CDR1 SGHVS and CDR2 FQNEAQ. The CDR3 loop spans 17 amino acids. CDR3 residues: CASSVTGGLSGANVLTF. CDR3 nucleotide sequence: TGTGCCAGCAGCGTAACAGGGGGGCTCTCTGGGGCCAACGTCCTGACTTTC.